A selection of T cell receptor beta chains follows, all from one sample in a study of blood T cell repertoires in COVID-19. The protocol was immunoSEQ multiplex PCR, while the TCRdb copy is restricted to in-frame clones and leaves out a portion. The table records 150,000 to 200,000 clones, roughly 80% of them present only once. Sequenced input: peripheral blood. Receptor source: an elderly woman with acute or convalescent COVID-19. Each CDR3 is given with its conserved first and last residue. D genes are given only for firm matches. Expanded clones get a size class; other rows say once, few or many, or leave the size out.

J | V | D | size | DNA | CDR3
TRBJ2-1 | TRBV20-1 | TRBD2 | NA | TGCAGTGCTAGTTCCTCCCTAGCGGACACCTACAATGAGCAGTTCTTC | CSASSSLADTYNEQFF
TRBJ2-7 | TRBV27 | NA | NA | TGTGCCACTCCAACGCCAGGGACATACGAGCAGTACTTC | CATPTPGTYEQYF
TRBJ1-5 | TRBV27 | NA | few | TGTGCCAGCAGTCCTCGTCGCAATCAGCCCCAGCATTTT | CASSPRRNQPQHF
TRBJ1-2 | TRBV10-3 | NA | NA | TGTGCCATCAGGCGGGACGGGGGAAACTATGGCTACACCTTC | CAIRRDGGNYGYTF
TRBJ2-5 | TRBV12-3/TRBV12-4 | TRBD2 | NA | TGTGCCACCGGGACTAGCGCGGAGACCCAGTACTTC | CATGTSAETQYF
TRBJ2-1 | TRBV7-9 | NA | NA | TGTGCCAGCAGCTCATACGGGCCCCGGGAGAACGATGAGCAGTTCTTC | CASSSYGPRENDEQFF
TRBJ2-5 | TRBV14 | TRBD1 | NA | TGTGCCAGCAGCCCCCCCTTTGGGACAGAAGAGACCCAGTACTTC | CASSPPFGTEETQYF
TRBJ2-2 | TRBV9 | TRBD1 | NA | TGTGCCAGCAGCGGTACGACAGGGATGAACACCGGGGAGCTGTTTTTT | CASSGTTGMNTGELFF
TRBJ1-3 | TRBV19 | NA | NA | TGTGCCAGTAGTATCCGAGGGGGTGCCGGAAACACCATATATTTT | CASSIRGGAGNTIYF
TRBJ2-7 | TRBV3-1/TRBV3-2 | NA | NA | TGTGCCAGCAGCCAAGGACAGGTGACCTACGAGCAGTACTTC | CASSQGQVTYEQYF
TRBJ1-3 | TRBV11-2 | TRBD1 | NA | TGTGCCAGCAGCCACGGGACAGGGGTTGGAAACACCATATATTTT | CASSHGTGVGNTIYF
TRBJ2-5 | TRBV2 | NA | few | TGTGCCAGCAACCGGGGAGTGGAGACCCAGTACTTC | CASNRGVETQYF
TRBJ1-3 | TRBV2 | NA | NA | TGTGCCAGCAGTGGGGCAAATCGACACTCCACCATATATTTT | CASSGANRHSTIYF
TRBJ1-1 | TRBV5-6 | NA | NA | TGTGCCAGCAGCTTTGCCCAGGGTTCTGAAGCTTTCTTT | CASSFAQGSEAFF
TRBJ2-7 | TRBV18 | NA | NA | TGTGCCAGCTCACCACTGGAGGCGTCCGAGCAGTACTTC | CASSPLEASEQYF
TRBJ1-2 | TRBV7-9 | NA | NA | TGTGCCAGCAGCCACAGGGCTTCTAACTATGGCTACACCTTC | CASSHRASNYGYTF
TRBJ2-3 | TRBV7-3 | TRBD2 | NA | TGTGCCAGCAGCTTTGGCGGGGGGGCCCCAGATACGCAGTATTTT | CASSFGGGAPDTQYF
TRBJ2-7 | TRBV5-6 | TRBD1 | once | TGTGCCAGCAGCTTGTGGGGACAGGGGCTCTCCTACGAGCAGTACTTC | CASSLWGQGLSYEQYF
TRBJ1-2 | TRBV3-1/TRBV3-2 | TRBD1 | many | TGTGCCAGCAGCCAAGATTGGGGGTGGGGACAGACAAACAGTAACTATGGCTACACCTTC | CASSQDWGWGQTNSNYGYTF
TRBJ1-2 | TRBV5-6 | TRBD1 | once | TGTGCCAGCAGCTTGGCGGGACAGTTAGCCTATGGCTACACCTTC | CASSLAGQLAYGYTF
TRBJ1-4 | TRBV5-1 | TRBD1 | once | TGCGCCAGCAGCAGACAGGGGGCAGCTAATGAAAAACTGTTTTTT | CASSRQGAANEKLFF
TRBJ1-4 | TRBV27 | NA | NA | TGTGCCAGCAGTCCGTCACAGCTACCTTATCCAACTAATGAAAAACTGTTTTTT | CASSPSQLPYPTNEKLFF
TRBJ2-2 | TRBV5-4 | TRBD2 | NA | TGTGCCAGCAGCTTCGGGGGGTACACCGGGGAGCTGTTTTTT | CASSFGGYTGELFF
TRBJ1-5 | TRBV5-6 | TRBD1 | NA | TGTGCCAGCAGCAGGACAGGGGTTCAGCCCCAGCATTTT | CASSRTGVQPQHF
TRBJ1-5 | TRBV20-1 | TRBD1 | few | TGCAGTGCTAGTAGCACCGGGACAGGGTACAATCAGCCCCAGCATTTT | CSASSTGTGYNQPQHF
TRBJ1-6 | TRBV6-1 | TRBD1 | once | TGTGCCAGCAGTGAATCGACAGGGAATAATTCACCCCTCCACTTT | CASSESTGNNSPLHF
TRBJ2-5 | TRBV30 | NA | NA | TGTGCCTGGAGTTTGGGGGGTCAAGAGACCCAGTACTTC | CAWSLGGQETQYF
TRBJ2-3 | TRBV7-2 | NA | NA | TGTGCCAGCAGCTTACGATGGCAGGGCACAGATACGCAGTATTTT | CASSLRWQGTDTQYF
TRBJ2-7 | TRBV7-8 | NA | NA | TGTGCCAGCAGCTTAGTTCTCTCCGAGCAGTACTTC | CASSLVLSEQYF
TRBJ2-1 | TRBV7-3 | TRBD2 | NA | TGTGCCAGCAGCTCTCGAGCGGGGGGAGGAAACTACAATGAGCAGTTCTTC | CASSSRAGGGNYNEQFF
TRBJ2-2 | TRBV4-1 | NA | NA | TGCGCCAGCAGCAAAAATGTGGTTGCGGGGAAGAACACCGGGGAGCTGTTTTTT | CASSKNVVAGKNTGELFF
TRBJ2-5 | TRBV7-6 | NA | NA | TGTGCCAGCAGCTCGCCGACTCTAGAACAAGAGACCCAGTACTTC | CASSSPTLEQETQYF
TRBJ2-5 | TRBV5-5 | TRBD2 | NA | TGTGCCAGCAGCTTGGTGCCTAGCGGGGGGCCCAATCAAGAGACCCAGTACTTC | CASSLVPSGGPNQETQYF
TRBJ1-4 | TRBV29-1 | TRBD1 | NA | TGCAGCGTTGCAGACCCGGGACAGGGCGGAAAACTGTTTTTT | CSVADPGQGGKLFF
TRBJ2-7 | TRBV29-1 | TRBD2 | NA | TGCAGCGTTGTACTAGCGGGAGCCGAGCAGTACTTC | CSVVLAGAEQYF
TRBJ1-1 | TRBV10-1 | NA | NA | TGCGCCAGTTTCATATTACTTCGATGGACAGAGGTGGAGGCTTTCTTT | CASFILLRWTEVEAFF
TRBJ1-1 | TRBV6-6 | NA | once | TGTGCCAGCAGTTACGTGTCACAGGGAGGGACTGAAGCTTTCTTT | CASSYVSQGGTEAFF
TRBJ2-2 | TRBV19 | NA | NA | TGTGCCAGTAGTATAGATCTTGGTAGCGCGGGGGAGCTGTTTTTT | CASSIDLGSAGELFF
TRBJ2-5 | TRBV7-2 | TRBD2 | NA | TGTGCCAGCAGCGAAACTAGCGACCAAGAGACCCAGTACTTC | CASSETSDQETQYF
TRBJ2-7 | TRBV30 | NA | NA | TGTGCCTGGAGACAAGGCGGAGGAGGTTCCTACGAGCAGTACTTC | CAWRQGGGGSYEQYF
TRBJ1-2 | TRBV3-1/TRBV3-2 | NA | NA | TGTGCCAGCAGCCAAGAATCGGTGGGAGGTGGCTACACCTTC | CASSQESVGGGYTF
TRBJ2-7 | TRBV14 | NA | NA | TGTGCCAGCAGCCCTTTTTGGGCCCGGGGGGAGCAGTACTTC | CASSPFWARGEQYF
TRBJ1-2 | TRBV19 | NA | NA | TGTGCCAGTAGTATGGCACAGGTTAACTATGGCTACACCTTC | CASSMAQVNYGYTF
TRBJ2-2 | TRBV4-1 | TRBD2 | NA | TGCGCCAGCAGCCACATGATCGGGGGGGACCGGGGAGAGCTGTTTTTT | CASSHMIGGDRGELFF
TRBJ1-5 | TRBV19 | NA | NA | TGTGCCAGTAGTTCGGGAAATTGGCCCCAGCATTTT | CASSSGNWPQHF
TRBJ1-2 | TRBV30 | TRBD1 | NA | TGTGCCTGGAGTGTACTCCCGACAGGGGTCTACACCTTC | CAWSVLPTGVYTF
TRBJ2-4 | TRBV28 | NA | NA | TGTGCCAGCAGTCTTAACAGTCTAGCCAAAAACATTCAGTACTTC | CASSLNSLAKNIQYF
TRBJ2-5 | TRBV20-1 | NA | NA | TGTAGAGGGGGCCAAGAGACCCAGTACTTC | CRGGQETQYF
TRBJ2-2 | TRBV28 | NA | NA | TGTGCCAGCAACGGGGCTAGCGTCACCGGGGAGCTGTTTTTT | CASNGASVTGELFF
TRBJ1-4 | TRBV27 | TRBD1 | NA | TGTGCCAGCAGTCCACGGACAGGGGGAGATGAAAAACTGTTTTTT | CASSPRTGGDEKLFF
TRBJ2-1 | TRBV10-3 | TRBD2 | NA | TGTGCCATCAGTGAGTCCACTAGCGGGAGAAATGAGCAGTTCTTC | CAISESTSGRNEQFF
TRBJ2-5 | TRBV2 | NA | NA | TGTGCCAGCAGGACCCCGGACAGTCTCATGAGGACCCAGTACTTC | CASRTPDSLMRTQYF
TRBJ1-5 | TRBV28 | TRBD1 | NA | TGTGCCAGCAGTTTAATACAGGGGGCGCGGGGGCAGCCCCAGCATTTT | CASSLIQGARGQPQHF
TRBJ2-2 | TRBV5-1 | NA | NA | TGCGCCAGCAGCTTGGGAGCCCCGGGGAAAACCGGGGAGCTGTTTTTT | CASSLGAPGKTGELFF
TRBJ1-2 | TRBV6-5 | TRBD1 | NA | TGTGCCAGCATTTGGGACAGGGGAGGCTATGGCTACACCTTC | CASIWDRGGYGYTF
TRBJ1-2 | TRBV7-8 | NA | NA | TGTGCCAGCAGCTTAGCGCCAGGGAGGGGCTACACCTTC | CASSLAPGRGYTF
TRBJ1-5 | TRBV5-5 | TRBD1 | NA | TGTGCCAGCAGCCCAGGGACAGATAATCAGCCCCAGCATTTT | CASSPGTDNQPQHF